This is a list of T cell receptor beta chains from one sample in a study of CD8+ T cells in alopecia areata. Here immunoSEQ multiplex PCR was the method, and the copy in TCRdb shows in-frame clones only, minus some. The sample records 150,000 or so clones, more than 45% being singletons. The sequenced material came from CD4+ T cells sorted from blood. The receptor set was obtained from a human donor with alopecia areata. Both conserved end residues are part of each CDR3. The order of the fields is D gene, J gene, CDR3 length, V gene, clone size, CDR3 DNA, CDR3 protein. D genes are given only for firm matches. Only some rows state a clone size, as once, few, many or a class for expanded clones.

TRBD1 | TRBJ2-4 | 15 | TRBV4-1 | - | TGCGCCAGCAGCCAAGTGGACAGGGACAAAAACATTCAGTACTTC | CASSQVDRDKNIQYF
TRBD2 | TRBJ2-7 | 18 | TRBV13 | - | TGTGCCAGCAGCTCGAAGACCGGGACTAGCGGGAGTTCCTACGAGCAGTACTTC | CASSSKTGTSGSSYEQYF
TRBD1 | TRBJ2-1 | 16 | TRBV6-6 | - | TGTGCCAGCCACATTCCACCGGGACAGGGGGGCAATGAGCAGTTCTTC | CASHIPPGQGGNEQFF
TRBD2 | TRBJ2-1 | 14 | TRBV29-1 | once | TGCAGCGTTTCCGGGAGGGTTTCCTACAATGAGCAGTTCTTC | CSVSGRVSYNEQFF
TRBD2 | TRBJ2-7 | 13 | TRBV10-3 | few | TGTGCCACCACTAGCGACGAGAATTACGAGCAGTACTTC | CATTSDENYEQYF
- | TRBJ1-1 | 13 | TRBV2 | - | TGTGCCAGCCTGCAGGAAAGTGGGTCTGATGCTTTCTTT | CASLQESGSDAFF
- | TRBJ1-1 | 13 | TRBV19 | - | TGTGCCAGTAGAGTGGGGGGCAACACTGAAGCTTTCTTT | CASRVGGNTEAFF
- | TRBJ2-7 | 12 | TRBV28 | - | TGTGCCAGCAGTTTAGGCTCCTACGAGCAGTACTTC | CASSLGSYEQYF
- | TRBJ1-5 | 13 | TRBV29-1 | few | TGCAGCGTTGAACCGGGTCATAATCAGCCCCAGCATTTT | CSVEPGHNQPQHF
- | TRBJ2-3 | 14 | TRBV11-2 | - | TGTGCCAGCAGTATCGGGCCCAACACAGATACGCAGTATTTT | CASSIGPNTDTQYF
- | TRBJ1-5 | 13 | TRBV30 | - | TGTGCCTGGAGTTCCCAGGGCCGTCAGCCCCAGCATTTT | CAWSSQGRQPQHF
- | TRBJ1-2 | 12 | TRBV28 | - | TGTGCCAGCAGTTTACGGCGGTATGGCTACACCTTC | CASSLRRYGYTF
- | TRBJ2-1 | 14 | TRBV9 | - | TGTGCCAGCAGCGCCGAGACTACATCCAATGAGCAGTTCTTC | CASSAETTSNEQFF
- | TRBJ2-4 | 14 | TRBV23-1 | - | TGCGCCAGGTGTCATGGTGGAGCCAAAAACATTCAGTACTTC | CARCHGGAKNIQYF
- | TRBJ1-2 | 14 | TRBV7-9 | few | TGTGCCAGCAGCTTAGCGTCGGATAACTATGGCTACACCTTC | CASSLASDNYGYTF
- | TRBJ2-1 | 15 | TRBV9 | - | TGTGCCAGCAGCGTAGCACTTTCCCCCTACAATGAGCAGTTCTTC | CASSVALSPYNEQFF
- | TRBJ2-1 | 14 | TRBV28 | - | TGTGCCAGCAGTCTCACCCGGGACCTCCCCCAACAGTTCTTC | CASSLTRDLPQQFF
- | TRBJ2-2 | 13 | TRBV7-9 | few | TGTGCCAGCAGCCCATATCAAGCCGGGGAGCTGTTTTTT | CASSPYQAGELFF
- | TRBJ1-2 | 15 | TRBV5-1 | - | TGCGCCAGCAGCTATAACAGGGATACCTCCCCTCGCTACACCTTC | CASSYNRDTSPRYTF
- | TRBJ1-2 | 12 | TRBV28 | few | TGTGCCAGCAGCCGACGAGGGAATGGCTACACCTTC | CASSRRGNGYTF
- | TRBJ2-1 | 12 | TRBV5-1 | - | TGCGCCAGCAGCTGGGACTGGATGGAGCAGTTCTTC | CASSWDWMEQFF
- | TRBJ2-3 | 14 | TRBV30 | - | TGTGCCTGGAGTGTAGGGGGTAGCACAGATACGCAGTATTTT | CAWSVGGSTDTQYF
- | TRBJ1-2 | 8 | TRBV30 | few | TGTGCTGTCTATGGCTACACCTTC | CAVYGYTF
- | TRBJ2-7 | 13 | TRBV28 | - | TGTGCCAGCAGTCCCTTTTTGGGGGGCGAGCAGTACTTC | CASSPFLGGEQYF
TRBD1 | TRBJ1-1 | 15 | TRBV27 | - | TGTGCCAGCAGTTCCCCCCCCACAGGGGTCACTGAAGCTTTCTTT | CASSSPPTGVTEAFF
TRBD2 | TRBJ2-7 | 13 | TRBV6-1 | - | TGTGCCAGCAGACTACGGGACTACTACGAGCAGTACTTC | CASRLRDYYEQYF
- | TRBJ2-7 | 16 | TRBV5-4 | - | TGTGCCAGTACCAAATCCCTGATAGGTTCGGTCTACGAGCAGTACTTC | CASTKSLIGSVYEQYF
- | TRBJ1-1 | 16 | TRBV4-1 | few | TGCGCCAGCAGCCAAGTTCCCGGGCCCAGGGACACTGAAGCTTTCTTT | CASSQVPGPRDTEAFF
- | TRBJ2-2 | 15 | TRBV27 | - | TGTGCCAGCAGTCTGCGGTGGAGGGGTCACGGGGAGCTGTTTTTT | CASSLRWRGHGELFF
- | TRBJ2-1 | 12 | TRBV30 | - | TGTGCCTGGAGTACGGGATGGGGTGAGCAGTTCTTC | CAWSTGWGEQFF
- | TRBJ2-7 | 15 | TRBV5-6 | - | TGTGCCAGCAGTAGTACCGGGACATACACCTACGAGCAGTACTTC | CASSSTGTYTYEQYF
- | TRBJ2-7 | 15 | TRBV5-4 | - | TGTGCCAGCAGCTTGGAGGTTGGGGGCTCCTACGAGCAGTACTTC | CASSLEVGGSYEQYF
TRBD2 | TRBJ2-1 | 14 | TRBV4-1 | - | TGCGCCAGCCGGACTAGCGGGAGACGGGATGAGCAGTTCTTC | CASRTSGRRDEQFF
- | TRBJ1-1 | 12 | TRBV7-9 | - | TGTGCCAGCAGCCCATCGGGCACTGAAGCTTTCTTT | CASSPSGTEAFF
TRBD2 | TRBJ2-1 | 18 | TRBV19 | few | TGTGCCAGTAGTAGGTTTGGTAGCGGGCGACCGGGGGGCAATGAGCAGTTCTTC | CASSRFGSGRPGGNEQFF
- | TRBJ2-5 | 13 | TRBV7-8 | few | TGTGCCAGCAGCCCGCCGAGGCAAGAGACCCAGTACTTC | CASSPPRQETQYF
- | TRBJ2-7 | 12 | TRBV5-1 | few | TGCGCCAGCAGCGCGTCCGCATACGAGCAGTACTTC | CASSASAYEQYF
TRBD2 | TRBJ2-4 | 13 | TRBV5-6 | - | TGTGCCAGCAGCTTGGCCGGGGGGAACATTCAGTACTTC | CASSLAGGNIQYF
- | TRBJ2-2 | 14 | TRBV5-1 | few | TGCGCCAGCAGTTCGGGACAAAGAACCGGGGAGCTGTTTTTT | CASSSGQRTGELFF
- | TRBJ1-1 | 16 | TRBV7-2 | few | TGTGCCAGCAGCTTATCCCTAGGGACGGCGAACACTGAAGCTTTCTTT | CASSLSLGTANTEAFF
- | TRBJ2-1 | 15 | TRBV7-9 | - | TGTGCCAGCAGTTCCGGGACCCTAGCGCGAAATGAGCAGTTCTTC | CASSSGTLARNEQFF
- | TRBJ2-1 | 15 | TRBV29-1 | few | TGCAGCGTTGGGGGGCGCGGGAGTCGTTCCAATGAGCAGTTCTTC | CSVGGRGSRSNEQFF
- | TRBJ2-1 | 14 | TRBV5-1 | - | TGCGCCAGCAGCTTGGCCGGGCGACTCGGTGAGCAGTTCTTC | CASSLAGRLGEQFF
- | TRBJ1-1 | 14 | TRBV5-6 | once | TGTGCCAGCAGCCGAGTTGAGGTTGGCACTGAAGCTTTCTTT | CASSRVEVGTEAFF
- | TRBJ2-7 | 14 | TRBV7-9 | - | TGTGCCAGCAGCTTAGGTCAGCGGGTAGACGAGCAGTACTTC | CASSLGQRVDEQYF
TRBD1 | TRBJ1-5 | 14 | TRBV5-1 | - | TGCGCCAGCAGCCTCGGGACAGGGAATCAGCCCCAGCATTTT | CASSLGTGNQPQHF
TRBD2 | TRBJ2-1 | 15 | TRBV10-1 | - | TGCGCCAGCAGTGGAGCGGGAGGGTCGTACAATGAGCAGTTCTTC | CASSGAGGSYNEQFF
TRBD2 | TRBJ2-7 | 17 | TRBV5-4 | - | TGTGCCAGCAGCCCCGGACTAGCGGGAGCCCCAACCTACGAGCAGTACTTC | CASSPGLAGAPTYEQYF
TRBD2 | TRBJ2-1 | 17 | TRBV11-2 | many | TGTGCCAGCAGCTTAGGGATTTTCGGGACTAGCGGGAATGAGCAGTTCTTC | CASSLGIFGTSGNEQFF
TRBD2 | TRBJ2-7 | 14 | TRBV28 | once | TGTGCCAGCCGAGCGGGAGGGCCGAGCCACGAGCAGTACTTC | CASRAGGPSHEQYF
- | TRBJ2-1 | 11 | TRBV29-1 | - | TGCAGCGTTGTCGGCCACAATGAGCAGTTCTTC | CSVVGHNEQFF
- | TRBJ1-1 | 16 | TRBV30 | few | TGTGCCTGGAGTGAATCTGGAGTCTCGGGCTTCGATCCGGCTTTCTTT | CAWSESGVSGFDPAFF
- | TRBJ2-1 | 13 | TRBV29-1 | - | TGCAGCGGCGGGACAGTCCTATCTAATGAGCAGTTCTTC | CSGGTVLSNEQFF
- | TRBJ1-1 | 13 | TRBV10-3 | few | TGTGCCATCAAAGGGGCTCCGAACACTGAAGCTTTCTTT | CAIKGAPNTEAFF
- | TRBJ2-2 | 13 | TRBV5-1 | - | TGCGCCAGCAGCTTGGGAGACACCGGGGAGCTGTTTTTT | CASSLGDTGELFF
- | TRBJ2-3 | 15 | TRBV2 | - | TGTGCCAGCGTACTTCAGGCGGTGAGCACAGATACGCAGTATTTT | CASVLQAVSTDTQYF
- | TRBJ1-2 | 15 | TRBV6-5 | once | TGTGCCAGCAGTTACTCGGTCAGTGGTTATCATGGCTACACCTTC | CASSYSVSGYHGYTF
- | TRBJ2-6 | 13 | TRBV6-5 | few | TGTGCCAGCTCTAGATCTGGGGCCAACGTCCTGACTTTC | CASSRSGANVLTF